This is a list of T cell receptor beta chains from one sample in a study of blood T cell repertoires in COVID-19. The protocol was immunoSEQ multiplex PCR, while the TCRdb copy is restricted to in-frame clones and leaves out a portion. Here the sample spans around 200,000 clones, 75% to 90% being singletons. What was sequenced was PBMCs or T cells enriched from blood (not recorded which). Every receptor here comes from a middle-aged man who had recovered from COVID-19. Both conserved end residues are part of each CDR3. D genes are given only for firm matches. Part of the rows lack a size; the others show once, few, many or a class for expanded clones.

cdr3_aa | d_call | j_call | v_call | clone_size
CASSRDLRGNEQFF | - | TRBJ2-1 | TRBV5-1 | -
CASSLGQSRHGYTF | TRBD1 | TRBJ1-2 | TRBV3-1/TRBV3-2 | -
CASSLVVGLDHTGELFF | TRBD2 | TRBJ2-2 | TRBV7-3 | -
CASSSIGLAMGNEQFF | TRBD2 | TRBJ2-1 | TRBV5-5 | once
CASSLAEGHNYGYTF | - | TRBJ1-2 | TRBV11-2 | -
CATGTRRTEAFF | - | TRBJ1-1 | TRBV12-3/TRBV12-4 | -
CASSYSPRLRNSPLHF | - | TRBJ1-6 | TRBV6-5 | -
CATSNPGAEQYF | - | TRBJ2-7 | TRBV12-5 | -
CASGLIISGDTEAFF | - | TRBJ1-1 | TRBV12-5 | -
CSVASGQADSPLHF | TRBD1 | TRBJ1-6 | TRBV29-1 | once
CASSARTGRGTQYF | - | TRBJ2-5 | TRBV7-8 | -
CASSRLAGNTGELFF | TRBD2 | TRBJ2-2 | TRBV6-5 | -
CASSGLATYEQYF | TRBD2 | TRBJ2-7 | TRBV2 | -
CASKSQTSTDTQYF | - | TRBJ2-3 | TRBV2 | once
CASSYTGTNEQYF | - | TRBJ2-7 | TRBV6-5 | -
CASSFPTLPSQHF | - | TRBJ1-5 | TRBV28 | -
CASPGVSSYNEQFF | - | TRBJ2-1 | TRBV7-9 | -
CASSSEATNYGYTF | - | TRBJ1-2 | TRBV5-4 | -
CASSLIGRNTGELFF | - | TRBJ2-2 | TRBV5-4 | -
CASSLNPGRQGSYNEQFF | - | TRBJ2-1 | TRBV14 | -
CASSMSAGLSYNEQFF | TRBD2 | TRBJ2-1 | TRBV7-3 | -
CASSISRGALHYGYTF | - | TRBJ1-2 | TRBV19 | -
CASSHHLGNTEAFF | - | TRBJ1-1 | TRBV4-1 | -
CASSIGSRGLSEAFF | TRBD1 | TRBJ1-1 | TRBV19 | -
CAIRSPGQASGNTIYF | TRBD1 | TRBJ1-3 | TRBV10-3 | once
CARDSYNEQFF | - | TRBJ2-1 | TRBV30 | -
CASRLPDSNYGYTF | - | TRBJ1-2 | TRBV5-5 | -
CASIERGNEQFF | - | TRBJ2-1 | TRBV28 | -
CASSLASSRDTQYF | - | TRBJ2-3 | TRBV7-8 | -
CASSLAVRGTNEKLFF | - | TRBJ1-4 | TRBV5-1 | -
CASSPGSGNTIYF | - | TRBJ1-3 | TRBV18 | -
CASSREGDRGKAFF | TRBD1 | TRBJ1-1 | TRBV5-4 | -
CASSPDRIPGNTIYF | TRBD1 | TRBJ1-3 | TRBV6-5 | -
CASSYPTSGGSYEQYF | TRBD2 | TRBJ2-7 | TRBV6-5 | -
CARGVAGGGTDTQYF | TRBD2 | TRBJ2-3 | TRBV2 | -
CASSRRDREEAFF | TRBD1 | TRBJ1-1 | TRBV7-8 | few
CASSHEGQGTEAFF | TRBD1 | TRBJ1-1 | TRBV3-1/TRBV3-2 | -
CSVDTDLDEQFF | - | TRBJ2-1 | TRBV29-1 | -
CSVVQGTYEQYF | - | TRBJ2-7 | TRBV29-1 | once
CASSVGQGYTF | - | TRBJ1-2 | TRBV9 | -
CAISETGLYNEQFF | - | TRBJ2-1 | TRBV10-3 | -
CATSDRGGYTF | - | TRBJ1-2 | TRBV24-1 | few
CASSTLAGGPRTDTQYF | TRBD2 | TRBJ2-3 | TRBV19 | -
CASSKGGNSPLHF | - | TRBJ1-6 | TRBV27 | few
CASSQYKAGAILETQYF | - | TRBJ2-5 | TRBV14 | -
CASSADRANTTSIRPQHF | TRBD1 | TRBJ1-5 | TRBV25-1 | -
CASSPKPRVSYGYTF | - | TRBJ1-2 | TRBV7-9 | -